This T cell receptor beta chain came from a study of T cells in localized non-small cell lung cancer. Study-wide results and caveats: As only one tumor region underwent sequencing, heterogeneity remains possible. Overall survival was longer when the density of T cells in the blood was higher.

Sequenced by immunoSEQ multiplex PCR; TCRdb stores in-frame clones only, minus some. There are tens of thousands of clones in the sample; over 75% occur only once, and less than 3.5% lies in the top ten. Of note for this clone: No antigen is known for it.

The receptor comes from a woman aged 35 to 70 with stage I lung adenocarcinoma. The material sequenced was peripheral blood, taken before any cancer treatment.

DNA for the CDR3: TGCGCCAGCAGCTTGGTCCCTCCACCTTCCCACTACAATGAGCAGTTCTTC. This sequence encodes CASSLVPPPSHYNEQFF. The V gene is TRBV5-1, the J gene TRBJ2-1; D remains ambiguous. The CDR3 is made up of 17 amino acids. Germline-derived CDR1 and CDR2 are SGHRS and YFSETQ. V lost 0 bases and J 3 bases, leaving 16 bases between the germline ends. The full variable domain, completed using reference TRBV5-1 and TRBJ2-1, is KAGVTQTPRYLIKTRGQQVTLSCSPISGHRSVSWYQQTPGQGLQFLFEYFSETQRNKGNFPGRFSGRQFSNSRSEMNVSTLELGDSALYLCASSLVPPPSHYNEQFFGPGTRLTVL.